The 32 T cell receptor beta chains in this list originate from one sample, sequenced in a study of CD8+ T cells in alopecia areata. Reverse transcribed after extraction, RNA yielded cDNA as the sequencing template. TCRdb's table, derived via immunoSEQ multiplex PCR, lists solely in-frame clones and lacks some. The counts give 1,500 to 2,500 clones, none of them seen only once; under 65% is held by the top ten. The specimen was lesional skin. Source of these receptors: a C3H/HeJ mouse with alopecia areata. For this mouse line, the MHC haplotype is H2-k.

In the case of this clone: Gene names are mouse gene names. The read stops 4 residues short of the end of the CDR3; the missing end is completed from the germline J gene. This sequence joins TRBV4 and TRBJ2-1; 7 nucleotides match TRBD1. Looked up from germline, CDR1 is LGHDT and CDR2 is YNNKQL (reference sequence). This CDR3 spans 15 amino acids. Unmatched junction bases numbered 5, after V lost 5 bases and J lost 1 base. The CDR3 bases that were read are TGTGCCAGCAGCCGCCCCAGGGGGAACTATGCT. It specifies CASSRPRGNYA. The CDR3 in its entirety is CASSRPRGNYAEQFF.

This clone was seen only a few times. Relative to the germline gene, one junction end is altered; a read error may explain this. Mouse gene names apply. From the germline J gene comes the end of the CDR3, since the read stops 4 residues before it. Other nucleotide sequences in the sample specify the same CDR3. The chain is built from TRBV13-3 and TRBJ1-4, with 7 bases matching TRBD1. CDR3 length equals 12 residues. Per the germline V gene, CDR1 is NNHDY and CDR2 is SYVADS. The CDR3 is CASSDRAERLFF. Incomplete CDR3 DNA: TGTGCTAGCAGTGACAGGGCCGAA.

This clone was counted at least ten times. One junction end does not reproduce the germline sequence, and a read error may be involved. The gene names given are mouse names. Sequencing ends 4 residues short of the CDR3 end; the germline J gene provides the rest. This chain connects TRBV13-2 to TRBJ2-1, with 8 bases aligning to TRBD2. The germline gives CDR1 NNHNN, CDR2 SYGAGS (reference sequence). CDR3 length: 17 residues. CDR3 bases read: TGTGCCAGCAGTGAAGTTTACTGGGGGCTCAACTATGCT. Translation: CASSEVYWGLNYA. The whole CDR3 sequence is CASSEVYWGLNYAEQFF.

Concerning this clone: A far larger clone is off by one base, so a read error is likely. Gene names refer to mouse genes. The read stops 4 residues short of the end of the CDR3; the missing end is completed from the germline J gene. Other DNA sequences in the sample encode the same CDR3. J is TRBJ2-1 and V is TRBV13-3, with TRBD2 identical over 8 bases. The CDR3 extends over 14 amino acids. Germline CDR1 reads NNHDY; CDR2 reads SYVADS. V trimming: 2 bases; J trimming: 6 bases; junction bases outside the gene matches: 4. CDR3 DNA (partial): TGTGCCAGCAGTGAGGTGGGGGGGATTGCT. Its protein is CASSEVGGIA. The whole CDR3 region reads CASSEVGGIAEQFF.

This clone was counted many times. TCRdb lists a protein that is different at residue 10 from the translated DNA; the protein given here uses the DNA translation. The genes and germline here are from mouse. The read stops 3 residues short of the end of the CDR3; the missing end is completed from the germline J gene. The J gene is TRBJ1-3, the V gene TRBV19; 7 bases match TRBD1. Germline CDR1 and CDR2: FNHDT and SITEND (reference sequence). This CDR3 region has 13 residues. V lost 6 bases to trimming and J lost 1 base; unmatched junction nucleotides: 1. Incomplete CDR3 DNA: TGTGCCAGCAAACAGGGGTCTGGAAATACG. Residues: CASKQGSGNT. The CDR3 in full is CASKQGSGNTLYF.

Many counts were recorded for this clone. Mouse gene names apply. The sequence runs out 4 residues before the end of the CDR3; the remainder is reconstructed from the germline J gene. The rearrangement joins TRBV13-2 to TRBJ2-1; tentative D call: TRBD2 (7 bases). The germline gives CDR1 NNHNN, CDR2 SYGAGS (reference sequence). The CDR3 runs to 14 residues. V was trimmed by 3 bases and J by 2 bases, leaving 9 bases between them. The covered CDR3 bases are TGTGCCAGCGGTGTGGGGGGCCACTATGCT. Protein: CASGVGGHYA. The CDR3 in its entirety is CASGVGGHYAEQFF.

The sample holds many counts of this clone. Any gene name here is a mouse gene name. The CDR3 extends 4 residues past the end of the read, so its final part is completed from the germline J gene. The chain uses TRBV14 and TRBJ2-5; tentatively, D is TRBD1 (5 bases). This CDR3 contains 14 residues. Germline V lookup: CDR1 SGHDT, CDR2 FRDEAV. Between the trimmed V and J ends, which lost 1 base and 2 bases, there was a span of 8 bases. The DNA read from the CDR3 is TGTGCCAGCAGTTTCATCCAGGGCCAAGAC. It encodes CASSFIQGQD. The whole CDR3 sequence reads CASSFIQGQDTQYF. Supplemented by reference TRBV14 and TRBJ2-5, the full variable domain reads EAGVTQSPRYAVLQEGQAVSFWCDPISGHDTLYWYQQPRDQGPQLLVYFRDEAVIDNSQLPSDRFSAVRPKGTNSTLKIQSAKQGDTATYLCASSFIQGQDTQYFGPGTRLLVL.

This clone was seen repeatedly, ten times or more. Gene names and germline refer to mouse. CDR3: CASSEGQNTEVFF. CDR3 DNA (partial): TGTGCCAGCAGTGAGGGACAGAACACA. The genes are TRBV13-1 and TRBJ1-1, with D possibly being TRBD1 (5 bases). The read is 4 residues too short to cover the CDR3 end, so that end is filled in from the germline J gene. With 2 bases removed from V and 0 bases from J, the gap between germline ends came to 5 bases. Germline-derived CDR1 and CDR2 are NSHNY and SYGAGN. The CDR3 has 13 residues.

The table lists this clone with a few counts. Mouse gene names apply. The read ends 4 residues shy of where the CDR3 ends; the end is completed using the germline J gene. The rearrangement uses TRBV13-3 and TRBJ2-2; 8 bases line up with TRBD1. The trim removed 4 bases at V and 4 bases at J, leaving 9 bases unmatched. CDR3 length equals 16 residues. Germline CDR1 and CDR2: NNHDY and SYVADS. CDR3 region: CASSFRPGGRTGQLYF. The CDR3 bases that were read are TGTGCCAGCAGTTTCCGGCCAGGGGGCCGCACCGGG.

This clone was counted many times. The genes and germline here are from mouse. Sequencing ends 4 residues short of the CDR3 end; the germline J gene provides the rest. The V call is TRBV12-1, the J call TRBJ2-5; 7 nucleotides line up with TRBD2. The CDR3 loop spans 18 amino acids. Germline CDR1 and CDR2: SGHSN and HYEKVE. J lost 0 bases, V lost 0 bases, and 11 bases had no gene match. CDR3 sequence reads: CASSLGPALGRNQDTQYF. CDR3 DNA, as far as it was read: TGTGCCAGCTCTCTCGGTCCCGCACTGGGGCGTAACCAAGAC.

This clone came up a few times. Since a far larger clone is one base different, this is likely a read error. These gene names are mouse names. Read data end 4 residues before the CDR3 end; the end is taken from the germline J gene. The rearrangement joins TRBV19 to TRBJ1-4; weak D call: TRBD1 (6 bases). The germline gives CDR1 FNHDT, CDR2 SITEND (reference sequence). Trimming removed 0 bases at V and 6 bases at J, with 12 bases between. This CDR3 contains 15 residues. This CDR3 reads CASSIGDMEDERLFF. The CDR3 DNA, read in part, is TGTGCCAGCAGTATAGGGGACATGGAGGACGAA.

This clone showed up many times. Here the gene names and germline are mouse. The sequence runs out 4 residues before the end of the CDR3; the remainder is reconstructed from the germline J gene. The rearrangement uses TRBV13-2 and TRBJ2-3; D may be TRBD1 or TRBD2 (5 bases each). CDR1 NNHNN and CDR2 SYGAGS come from the germline V gene (reference sequence). Trimming took 2 bases from V and 1 from J, leaving 5 bases between them. The CDR3 is made up of 13 amino acids. The part of the CDR3 DNA that was read is TGTGCCAGCGGTGAGGGGGGTGCAGAA. It yields the protein CASGEGGAE. The complete CDR3 sequence is CASGEGGAETLYF.

In this sample, this clone turned up a few times. All gene names here are mouse names. Read data end 4 residues before the CDR3 end; the end is taken from the germline J gene. The genes are TRBV13-1 and TRBJ2-5; 12 positions agree with TRBD2. The length of the CDR3 is 16 residues. The germline V gene has CDR1 NSHNY and CDR2 SYGAGN. CDR3 bases read: TGTGCCAGCAGTGATGGACTGGGGGGGCGCGAAGAC. It specifies CASSDGLGGRED. The CDR3 in full is CASSDGLGGREDTQYF.

This clone has a count of ten or more. Gene names are mouse gene names. The read stops 4 residues short of the end of the CDR3; the missing end is completed from the germline J gene. The chain combines TRBV13-3 with TRBJ2-3, with D tentatively TRBD1 (6 bases). Germline V CDR1 and CDR2: NNHDY, SYVADS. V was cut by 2 bases and J by 1 base, with 8 bases left in between. The CDR3 has 14 amino acids. The CDR3 region is CASSDRQGAETLYF. CDR3 DNA, as far as it was read: TGTGCCAGCAGTGACCGACAGGGTGCAGAA.

Many counts were recorded for this clone. Mouse gene names and germline throughout. The read terminates 4 residues before the CDR3 end, so the remaining end is supplied by the germline J gene. The chain has TRBV3 and TRBJ2-1, with 7 bases matching TRBD1. Trimming took 1 base from V and 5 from J; bases not matched to a gene: 2. The CDR3 has 14 amino acids. The germline V gene encodes CDR1 SNHLY and CDR2 FYNGKV (reference sequence). The sequenced CDR3 bases are TGTGCCAGCAGCTTAGACGGGACAGATGCT. Amino acid sequence: CASSLDGTDA. The CDR3 as a whole reads CASSLDGTDAEQFF.

By share of the sample, this clone is medium-sized (0.01 to 0.1%). Here the gene names and germline are mouse. The read ends 4 residues before the CDR3 terminus; that terminus is restored from the germline J gene. The chain uses TRBV1 and TRBJ1-1, with D maybe TRBD1 (6 bases). Trimming pared 0 bases from V and 0 bases from J, leaving 17 bases between. The CDR3 is 18 amino acids. Looked up from germline, CDR1 is NSQYPW and CDR2 is LRSPGD (reference sequence). The chain's CDR3 is CTCSAEEDSPLANTEVFF. CDR3 bases read: TGCACCTGCAGTGCAGAAGAGGACAGCCCTCTTGCAAACACA.

This clone was detected many times. TCRdb's protein and the DNA translation differ at residue 12; the protein here comes from the DNA. The gene names given are mouse names. The read ends 3 residues shy of where the CDR3 ends; the end is completed using the germline J gene. The chain recombines TRBV31 with TRBJ1-6; D not resolved. TRBJ1-6 counts as an open reading frame of uncertain function. CDR1 GKSSPN and CDR2 SITVG come from the germline V gene. V was clipped by 0 bases and J by 0 bases, with 6 bases between them. The CDR3 runs 15 residues. The CDR3 sequence: CAWSLHRSYNSPLYF. Incomplete CDR3 DNA: TGTGCCTGGAGTCTACATCGTTCCTATAATTCGCCC.

This clone was counted at least ten times. Each gene name is a mouse one. Sequencing ends 4 residues short of the CDR3 end; the germline J gene provides the rest. The rearrangement links TRBV19 to TRBJ2-1; tentative D call: TRBD2 (6 bases). Germline V gene sequence: CDR1 FNHDT, CDR2 SITEND (reference sequence). CDR3 length: 13 residues. V was shortened by 2 bases and J by 4 bases, with 7 bases between the two germline ends. CDR3 sequence: CASSILGYAEQFF. The CDR3 bases that were read are TGTGCCAGCAGTATCCTGGGGTATGCT.

This clone was seen ten or more times. Gene names and germline match the mouse. The CDR3 goes on 4 residues after the read ends, and that part is filled in from the germline J gene. The gene calls are TRBV13-3 and TRBJ2-5; D gene uncertain. Germline loops: CDR1 NNHDY, CDR2 SYVADS. The CDR3 has 13 residues. Between the trimmed V and J ends, which lost 5 bases and 0 bases, there was a span of 7 bases. The CDR3 DNA, read in part, is TGTGCCAGCAGGACTTTTAACCAAGAC. It codes for CASRTFNQD. From start to end, the CDR3 is CASRTFNQDTQYF.

The table lists this clone with many counts. These gene names are mouse names. Read sequence stops 4 residues before the CDR3 end, and the germline J gene provides the missing end. The chain is built from TRBV13-1 and TRBJ2-5, with D maybe TRBD1 (6 bases). The CDR3 consists of 14 residues. Germline loops: CDR1 NSHNY, CDR2 SYGAGN. The CDR3 DNA, read in part, is TGTGCCAGCAGTGAAGGGGGAAGTCGAGAC. This codes for CASSEGGSRD. The complete CDR3 sequence is CASSEGGSRDTQYF.

This clone was seen ten or more times. Mouse names are used for the genes. Sequencing ends 4 residues short of the CDR3 end; the germline J gene provides the rest. This chain joins TRBV13-2 and TRBJ2-5, with 9 bases fitting TRBD2. V lost 5 bases and J lost 1; bases outside the gene matches: 2. CDR3 length: 14 amino acids. Germline V CDR1 and CDR2: NNHNN, SYGAGS (reference sequence). CDR3 in amino acids: CASGLGGDQDTQYF. The CDR3 bases that were read are TGTGCCAGCGGACTGGGGGGAGACCAAGAC.

This clone was recorded many times. Gene names follow the mouse nomenclature. This chain's CDR3 is CTCSGTGDTEVFF. The sequenced CDR3 bases are TGCACCTGCAGTGGGACAGGGGACACA. This sequence joins TRBV1 and TRBJ1-1; 9 bases align to TRBD1. The read terminates 4 residues before the CDR3 end, so the remaining end is supplied by the germline J gene. The germline gives CDR1 NSQYPW, CDR2 LRSPGD (reference sequence). The junction had 0 bases not matched to a gene; V was cut back by 4 bases and J by 3 bases. This CDR3 region has 13 residues.

Worth noting for this clone: At residue 15, the TCRdb protein and translated DNA are inconsistent; the protein given comes from the DNA. Here the gene names and germline are mouse. Coverage ceases 3 residues before the CDR3 finishes, and the germline J gene fills in the end. The rearrangement joins TRBV13-2 to TRBJ1-3; 9 nucleotides agree with TRBD1. The CDR3 spans 18 residues. Germline lookup yields CDR1 NNHNN and CDR2 SYGAGS (reference sequence). CDR3 in amino acids: CASGEGNRGPHSENPLYF. The sequenced part of the CDR3 DNA is TGTGCCAGCGGTGAGGGGAACAGGGGGCCCCATTCTGAAAATCCG.

This clone was found many times. Gene names refer to mouse genes. The read ends 4 residues early relative to the CDR3; the germline J gene fills the gap. The chain employs TRBV13-2 and TRBJ1-2; D call uncertain. Per the germline V gene, CDR1 is NNHNN and CDR2 is SYGAGS (reference sequence). Trimming cost V 0 bases and J 1 base, with 7 bases left between them. This CDR3 comprises 14 residues. The CDR3 sequence: CASGDAIRNSDYTF. CDR3 DNA, as far as it was read: TGTGCCAGCGGTGATGCAATCAGAAACTCC.

This clone has more than one count but fewer than ten. The gene names here belong to mouse. The CDR3 end is not reached by the read, which stops 4 residues before it; the germline J gene fills it in. V gene TRBV30 combines with J gene TRBJ2-7; a weak D match, TRBD2 (6 bases). The CDR3 runs to 12 residues. CDR1 SQVVS and CDR2 ANEGSEA come from the germline V gene. CDR3 DNA (partial): TGTAGTTCTAGACTGGGGCCTTAT. Protein product: CSSRLGPY. The whole CDR3 is CSSRLGPYEQYF.

This clone occurred many times. Since a far larger clone is one base different, this is likely a read error. Here the gene names and germline are mouse. The CDR3 end falls 4 residues outside the read, so it is completed with the germline J gene. The chain links TRBV13-2 to TRBJ2-7; 10 bases align to TRBD1. J was trimmed by 3 bases and V by 7 bases; bases with no gene match: 1. Germline assignment: CDR1 NNHNN and CDR2 SYGAGS (reference sequence). The CDR3 spans 12 residues. The CDR3 region is CASRTGGYEQYF. The CDR3 DNA, read in part, is TGTGCCAGCAGGACAGGGGGCTAT.

This clone was detected ten times or more. Translating the DNA gives a protein that differs from the TCRdb entry at residue 13; the protein shown here is that DNA translation. The gene names here belong to mouse. The DNA ends 3 residues before the CDR3 does, and the rest of the CDR3 is filled in from the germline J gene. The rearrangement joins TRBV13-2 to TRBJ1-3; TRBD1 matches at 10 bases. CDR1 NNHNN and CDR2 SYGAGS come from the germline V gene (reference sequence). The CDR3 is made up of 16 amino acids. The CDR3 protein is CASGEGDRGERGTLYF. CDR3 bases read: TGTGCCAGCGGTGAGGGGGACAGGGGAGAGAGGGGTACG.

In regard to this clone: A much larger clone lies one base from this, so it may be a read error. Germline and genes here are mouse. CDR3 sequence reads: CASSRRGRVAAEQFF. Incomplete CDR3 DNA: TGTGCTAGCAGTAGAAGGGGGCGCGTGGCGGCT. V is TRBV13-3 and J is TRBJ2-1; D may be TRBD1 (7 bases). The CDR3 goes on 4 residues after the read ends, and that part is filled in from the germline J gene. CDR1 is NNHDY, CDR2 SYVADS, per germline. This CDR3 spans 15 amino acids.

This clone was found a few times. Any gene name here is a mouse gene name. The CDR3 goes on 4 residues after the read ends, and that part is filled in from the germline J gene. V is TRBV13-1 and J is TRBJ2-7, with 8 nucleotides matching TRBD1. The CDR3 is made up of 14 amino acids. CDR1 is NSHNY, CDR2 SYGAGN, per germline. This chain's CDR3 is CASSFGAGGHEQYF. The part of the CDR3 DNA that was read is TGTGCCAGCAGTTTTGGGGCAGGGGGCCAT.

A remark on this clone: Gene names follow the mouse nomenclature. The sequence runs out 4 residues before the end of the CDR3; the remainder is reconstructed from the germline J gene. The V gene is TRBV4, the J gene TRBJ2-1; TRBD2 matches at 11 bases. In germline, CDR1 is LGHDT, CDR2 YNNKQL (reference sequence). The CDR3 loop spans 13 amino acids. The CDR3: CASSWTGGAEQFF. The CDR3 bases that were read are TGTGCCAGCAGCTGGACTGGGGGGGCT.

Many counts were recorded for this clone. At one end, the junction sequence differs from germline, possibly due to a read error. Gene labels here are mouse ones. The observed sequence ends 4 residues before the CDR3 terminus, with the missing tail filled in from the germline J gene. This specimen includes other DNA sequences encoding the same CDR3. The chain uses TRBV17 and TRBJ2-1; TRBD1 matches 7 bases. Germline lookup yields CDR1 MNHDT and CDR2 YYDKIL. This CDR3 contains 14 residues. Incomplete CDR3 DNA: TGTGCCAGCAGTATAAACAGGGGCTATGCT. It translates to CASSINRGYA. In full, the CDR3 reads CASSINRGYAEQFF.

This clone was observed a handful of times. At residue 15, TCRdb's protein is not the same as the translated DNA, so the protein here was read from the DNA. Any gene name here is a mouse gene name. The sequenced fragment ends 3 residues before the CDR3 boundary, so the rest is inferred from the germline J gene. This chain joins TRBV13-2 and TRBJ1-3; 11 bases agree with TRBD1. The CDR3 sequence is 18 residues long. Germline V gene data show CDR1 as NNHNN and CDR2 as SYGAGS (reference sequence). The part of the CDR3 DNA that was read is TGTGCCAGAGGTGGGGGGGACAGGGGGACCCATTCTGGAAATACG. Translated, it gives CARGGGDRGTHSGNT. The full CDR3 sequence reads CARGGGDRGTHSGNTLYF.